These 8 T cell receptor beta chains originate from one sample sequenced in a study of blood T cell repertoires in COVID-19. Using immunoSEQ multiplex PCR, the repertoire was profiled, and TCRdb retains in-frame clones only, with some absent. The sample consists of some 300,000 clones, about 91% of them appearing once. The sequenced sample was peripheral blood. These receptors were obtained from a woman aged 25 to 39 who had recovered from COVID-19.

The rearrangement links TRBV27 to TRBJ2-5, with 7 bases fitting TRBD1. V trimming: 0 bases; J trimming: 1 base; junction bases outside the gene matches: 5. The length of the CDR3 is 16 residues. CDR1 is MNHEY, CDR2 SMNVEV, per germline (reference sequence). CDR3 region: CASSLSGDSTQETQYF. The CDR3 DNA sequence: TGTGCCAGCAGTTTATCGGGGGACAGCACCCAAGAGACCCAGTACTTC.

The CDR3 bases are TGCAGTGCTAGTACAGGGCGGACAAACACTGAAGCTTTCTTT. Translated: CSASTGRTNTEAFF. The chain combines TRBV20-1 with TRBJ1-1; D might be TRBD1 (6 bases). The CDR3 has 14 residues. Looked up from germline, CDR1 is DFQATT and CDR2 is SNEGSKA (reference sequence). V was pared by 3 bases and J by 2 bases, with 13 bases between.

This chain connects TRBV7-2 to TRBJ2-7; tentative D call: TRBD1 (7 bases). V lost 2 bases to trimming and J lost 3 bases, with 17 bases between them. The CDR3 sequence is 16 residues long. From germline, CDR1 is SGHTA and CDR2 FQGNSA. The chain's CDR3 is CASSLIPRGALYEQYF. CDR3 DNA sequence: TGTGCCAGCAGCTTAATCCCCAGGGGGGCCCTCTACGAGCAGTACTTC.

This clone was detected a few times. V usage is TRBV6-1 and J usage is TRBJ1-2; TRBD1 might be the D (6 bases). The germline V gene has CDR1 MNHNS and CDR2 SASEGT. This CDR3 comprises 16 residues. V was trimmed by 4 bases and J by 5 bases, leaving 20 bases between them. The CDR3 region is CASSANRALRRYGYTF. DNA for the CDR3: TGTGCCAGCAGTGCCAACAGGGCGCTCCGGAGATATGGCTACACCTTC.

The chain carries TRBV7-9 and TRBJ1-4; TRBD1 is a possible D gene (6 bases). This CDR3 is built from 13 residues. Trimming left V 8 bases short and J 4 bases short, with 11 bases between. Germline CDR1 and CDR2: SEHNR and FQNEAQ (reference sequence). CDR3 residues: CASVGQLNEKLFF. CDR3 sequence (DNA): TGTGCCAGCGTAGGACAGCTTAATGAAAAACTGTTTTTT.

This clone was detected a few times. The rearrangement uses TRBV3-1 (or the pseudogene TRBV3-2) and TRBJ1-2, with TRBD1 identical over 7 bases. J gave up 0 bases and V 4 bases, and 2 bases lay outside the gene matches. CDR1 LGHDT and CDR2 YNNKEL come from the germline V gene (reference sequence). The length of the CDR3 is 14 residues. Here the CDR3 reads CASSLGQSNYGYTF. The CDR3 region has the DNA TGTGCCAGCAGCCTGGGACAGTCTAACTATGGCTACACCTTC.

A remark on this clone: The germline gene is not matched at one end of the junction; a read error may be the cause. The V gene is TRBV28, the J gene TRBJ2-1, with D possibly TRBD1 on 6 matching bases. Germline CDR1 reads MDHEN; CDR2 reads SYDVKM. The CDR3 runs to 13 residues. Here the CDR3 reads CASSIPGEWESLF. The CDR3 DNA follows: TGTGCCAGCAGTATTCCAGGGGAGTGGGAGTCGCTCTTC.

The V call is TRBV19, the J call TRBJ2-5; TRBD1 agrees at 7 bases. V shed 5 bases, J shed 2 bases, and the junction held 8 bases outside the gene matches. This CDR3 has 15 residues. The germline CDR1 and CDR2 sequences are LNHDA and SQIVND (reference sequence). In DNA, the CDR3 is TGTGCCAGTAGTGTAGGACAGGATTTACAAGAGACCCAGTACTTC. It codes for CASSVGQDLQETQYF.